This T cell receptor beta chain was identified in a study of T cells in Graves' hyperthyroidism and ophthalmopathy. This clonotype has ten or more counts. The CDR3 regions of TCR beta were amplified from RNA transcripts. TCR CDR3 regions were first amplified by RT-PCR with HTBI primers. Each CDR3 protein gets one entry after TCRdb re-called the multiplex PCR reads with MiXCR. The sample has some 550,000 distinct CDR3 sequences, roughly 20% seen once; the top ten hold around a quarter. The sequencing input was blood. This clonotype originated in a man in his late teens or twenties with Graves' hyperthyroidism.

The CDR3 nucleotides are TGTGCCAGCAGCTTAGAGGCAGGCACAGATACGCAGTATTTT. Translation: CASSLEAGTDTQYF. This chain joins TRBV7-8 and TRBJ2-3; D ambiguous. Trimming left V 1 base short and J 1 base short, with 6 bases between. CDR1 is SGHVS, CDR2 FQNEAQ, per germline. There are 14 residues in the CDR3.